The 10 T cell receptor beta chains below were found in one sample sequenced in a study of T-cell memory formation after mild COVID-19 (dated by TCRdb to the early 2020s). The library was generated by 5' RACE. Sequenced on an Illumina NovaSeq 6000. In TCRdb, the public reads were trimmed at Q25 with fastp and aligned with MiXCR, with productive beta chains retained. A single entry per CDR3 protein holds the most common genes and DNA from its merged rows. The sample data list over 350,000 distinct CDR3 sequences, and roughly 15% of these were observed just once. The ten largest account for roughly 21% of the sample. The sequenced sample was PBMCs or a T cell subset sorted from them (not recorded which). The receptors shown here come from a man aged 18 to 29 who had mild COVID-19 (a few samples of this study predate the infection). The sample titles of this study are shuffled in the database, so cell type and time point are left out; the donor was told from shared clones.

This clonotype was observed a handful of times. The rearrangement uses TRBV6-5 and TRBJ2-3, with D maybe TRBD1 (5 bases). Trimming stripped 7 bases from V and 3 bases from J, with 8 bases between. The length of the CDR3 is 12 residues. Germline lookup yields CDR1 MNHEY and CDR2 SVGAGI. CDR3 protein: CASNQGTDTQYF. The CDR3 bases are TGTGCCAGCAACCAGGGAACAGATACGCAGTATTTT.

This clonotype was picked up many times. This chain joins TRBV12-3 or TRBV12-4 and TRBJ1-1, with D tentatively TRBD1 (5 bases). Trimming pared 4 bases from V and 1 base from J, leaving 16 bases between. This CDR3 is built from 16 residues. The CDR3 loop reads CASSYRDGLKNTEAFF. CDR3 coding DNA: TGTGCCAGCAGTTACCGGGACGGGTTGAAGAACACTGAAGCTTTCTTT.

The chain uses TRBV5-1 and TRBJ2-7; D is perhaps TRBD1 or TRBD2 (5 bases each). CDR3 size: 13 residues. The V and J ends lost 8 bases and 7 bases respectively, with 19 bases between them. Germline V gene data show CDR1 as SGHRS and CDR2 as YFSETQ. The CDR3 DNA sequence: TGCGCCAGGAGCGAGGGGACCGGGTGGGAGCAGTACTTC. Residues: CARSEGTGWEQYF.

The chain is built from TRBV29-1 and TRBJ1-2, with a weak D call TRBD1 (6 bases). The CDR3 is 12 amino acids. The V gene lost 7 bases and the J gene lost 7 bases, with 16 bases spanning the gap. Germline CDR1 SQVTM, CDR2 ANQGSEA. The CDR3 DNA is TGCAGCGCAGGGACATCGGGGGGTGGCTACACCTTC. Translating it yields CSAGTSGGGYTF.

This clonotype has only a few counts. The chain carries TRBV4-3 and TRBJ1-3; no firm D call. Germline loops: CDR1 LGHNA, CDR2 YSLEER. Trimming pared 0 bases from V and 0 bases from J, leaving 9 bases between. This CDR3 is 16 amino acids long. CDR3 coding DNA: TGCGCCAGCAGCCAAGATGCGCAGAGCTCTGGAAACACCATATATTTT. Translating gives CASSQDAQSSGNTIYF.

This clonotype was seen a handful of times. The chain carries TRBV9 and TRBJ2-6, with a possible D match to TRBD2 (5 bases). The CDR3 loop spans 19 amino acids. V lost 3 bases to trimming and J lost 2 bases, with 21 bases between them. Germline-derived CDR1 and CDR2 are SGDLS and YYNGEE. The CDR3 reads CASSGPRPGSTTGANVLTF. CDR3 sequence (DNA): TGTGCCAGCAGCGGACCGAGACCGGGGTCAACCACTGGGGCCAACGTCCTGACTTTC. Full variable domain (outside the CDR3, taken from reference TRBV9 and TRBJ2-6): DSGVTQTPKHLITATGQRVTLRCSPRSGDLSVYWYQQSLDQGLQFLIQYYNGEERAKGNILERFSAQQFPDLHSELNLSSLELGDSALYFCASSGPRPGSTTGANVLTFGAGSRLTVL.

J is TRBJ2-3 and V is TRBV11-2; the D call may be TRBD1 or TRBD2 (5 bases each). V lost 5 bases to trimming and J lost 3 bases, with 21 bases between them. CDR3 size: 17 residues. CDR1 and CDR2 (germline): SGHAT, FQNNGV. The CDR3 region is CASSKPRRGARTDTQYF. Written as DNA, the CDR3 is TGTGCCAGCAGCAAACCCCGACGAGGGGCGCGTACAGATACGCAGTATTTT.

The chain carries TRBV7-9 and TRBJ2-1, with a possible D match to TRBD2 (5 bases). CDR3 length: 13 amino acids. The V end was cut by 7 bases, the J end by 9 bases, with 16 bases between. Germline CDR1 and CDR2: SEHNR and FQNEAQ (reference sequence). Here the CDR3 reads CASTSGGLGEQFF. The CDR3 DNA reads TGTGCCAGCACGTCCGGAGGTCTTGGTGAGCAGTTCTTC.

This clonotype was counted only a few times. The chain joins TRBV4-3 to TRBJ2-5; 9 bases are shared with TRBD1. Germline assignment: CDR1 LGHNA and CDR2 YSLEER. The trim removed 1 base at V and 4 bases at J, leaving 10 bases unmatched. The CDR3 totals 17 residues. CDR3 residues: CASSQAGSGQGRETQYF. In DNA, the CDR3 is TGCGCCAGCAGCCAAGCGGGCTCGGGACAGGGACGAGAGACCCAGTACTTC.

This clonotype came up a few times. The CDR3 is CASSSGGRINQPQHF. The DNA for the CDR3 is TGTGCCAGCAGCTCAGGCGGGCGGATCAATCAGCCCCAGCATTTT. The chain has TRBV7-8 and TRBJ1-5, with D uncertain. The CDR3 loop spans 15 amino acids. Deletions cut 4 bases from V and 3 bases from J, with 13 bases between. Per germline, CDR1 SGHVS and CDR2 FQNEAQ.